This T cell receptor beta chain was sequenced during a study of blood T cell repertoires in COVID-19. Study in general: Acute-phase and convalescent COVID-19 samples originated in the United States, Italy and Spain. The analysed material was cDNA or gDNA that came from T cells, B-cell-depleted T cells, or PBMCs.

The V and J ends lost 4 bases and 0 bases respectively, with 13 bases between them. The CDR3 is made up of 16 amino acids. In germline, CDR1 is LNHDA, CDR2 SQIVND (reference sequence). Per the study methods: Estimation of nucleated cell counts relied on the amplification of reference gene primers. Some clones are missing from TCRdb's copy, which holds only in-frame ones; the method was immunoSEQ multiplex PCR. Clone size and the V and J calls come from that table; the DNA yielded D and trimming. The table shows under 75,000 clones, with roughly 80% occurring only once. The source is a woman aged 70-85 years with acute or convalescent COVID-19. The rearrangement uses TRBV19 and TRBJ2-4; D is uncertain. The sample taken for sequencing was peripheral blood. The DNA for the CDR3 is TGTGCCAGTAGTAAATACAGCCTGCTAGCCAAAAACATTCAGTACTTC. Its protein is CASSKYSLLAKNIQYF.